Reported below is one TCR beta chain. This may arise from a read error, as a much more abundant clone is one base away. CDR3 length equals 15 residues. Germline V CDR1 and CDR2: SGHAT, FQNNGV. TCRdb redid the calling of the PCR reads with MiXCR, one entry per CDR3 protein. The sample lists 350,000 or so distinct CDR3 sequences; around a fifth were seen once. The entry originates in a study of molecular identifiers for immune sequencing clone quantification. What was sequenced was naive CD8+ T cells from blood, with Jurkat cell RNA spiked in. Noted subset: FACS-sorted CD8+CD4-CCR7+CD45RA+ naive T cells. The source is a human donor in good health. Some libraries in this study had Jurkat cell RNA spiked in. V gene TRBV11-2 combines with J gene TRBJ2-7; D might be TRBD1 or TRBD2, each matching 5 bases. CDR3 residues: CASSLGGGGFYEQHF. CDR3 coding DNA: TGTGCCAGCAGCTTAGGGGGCGGAGGCTTCTACGAGCAGCACTTC.